These T cell receptor beta chains were read from a single sample in a study of T cells after yellow fever vaccination. TCRdb fed the 5' RACE reads into MiXCR, producing one record per CDR3 protein. The sample has 450,000 to 600,000 distinct CDR3 sequences; 13% are singletons. Sequences were derived from PBMCs, sampled on the day of the yellow fever booster vaccination. The receptors were sampled from a man younger than 40 who received the YFV17D yellow fever vaccine. Both conserved end residues are part of each CDR3. A D gene is named only where the DNA matches it firmly. A clone size is listed for some rows: how often the clone was seen (once, few, many), or a class if it is expanded.

d_call j_call v_call clone_size cdr3_nt cdr3_aa
- TRBJ2-7 TRBV20-1 - TGCAGTGCTAGAGATCGTCTCGGGATAACCAACGAGCAGTACTTC CSARDRLGITNEQYF
- TRBJ2-7 TRBV20-1 - TGCAGTGCCAACAGCGGGCCCCGGGGCTACGAGCAGTACTTC CSANSGPRGYEQYF
- TRBJ2-5 TRBV7-2 - TGTGCCAGCAGCTTAGTACCCAAGACTTGGGAAGGAGAGACCCAGTACTTC CASSLVPKTWEGETQYF
TRBD2 TRBJ2-1 TRBV2 few TGTGCCAGCAGTGTGAGTCTAGCGGAGTACAATGAGCAGTTCTTC CASSVSLAEYNEQFF
TRBD2 TRBJ2-3 TRBV7-9 many TGTGCCAGCAGTCTGGGACTAGCGGGAGGGACAGATACGCAGTATTTT CASSLGLAGGTDTQYF
TRBD2 TRBJ2-5 TRBV20-1 - TGCAGTGCACCCCCGGGACTAGTGGGGGAGACCCAGTACTTC CSAPPGLVGETQYF
- TRBJ2-7 TRBV4-3 many TGCGCCAGCAGCCTTTCACTTGAAATCTACGAGCAGTACTTC CASSLSLEIYEQYF
- TRBJ1-4 TRBV7-9 - TGTGCCAGTACCCCCACGCTGAGAGGCGCCGAAAAACTGTTTTTT CASTPTLRGAEKLFF
TRBD1 TRBJ2-5 TRBV6-2/TRBV6-3 - TGTGCCAGCAGACCGGGGACAGAAGAGACCCAGTACTTC CASRPGTEETQYF
TRBD2 TRBJ2-1 TRBV5-1 few TGCGCCAGCAGCTTGGAGCGGGGGAGCTCCTACAATGAGCAGTTCTTC CASSLERGSSYNEQFF
- TRBJ2-1 TRBV20-1 few TGCAGTGCTAGCGGCGCGCGGGGTACCAGTGAAAATGAGCAGTTCTTC CSASGARGTSENEQFF
TRBD2 TRBJ2-5 TRBV14 - TGTGCCAGCAGCCAGGACCTAGCGGGAGAAGAGACCCAGTACTTC CASSQDLAGEETQYF
TRBD1 TRBJ1-2 TRBV3-1 many TGTGCCAGCAGAGGGACAGCCCGCCACTATGGCTACACCTTC CASRGTARHYGYTF
TRBD1 TRBJ2-3 TRBV20-1 - TGCAGTGCTACAGGGGGATCAGATACGCAGTATTTT CSATGGSDTQYF
TRBD1 TRBJ2-2 TRBV5-1 few TGCGCCAGTCGACCGGGACAGGGGGCCGGGGAGCTGTTTTTT CASRPGQGAGELFF
- TRBJ2-1 TRBV6-2/TRBV6-3 - TGTGCCAGCAGACCGTCTCCGGGGCGGGTATCCTACAATGAGCAGTTCTTC CASRPSPGRVSYNEQFF
- TRBJ2-2 TRBV6-1 - TGTGCCAGCAGGCCGTCGGGAAGCACCGGGGAGCTGTTTTTT CASRPSGSTGELFF
TRBD2 TRBJ2-5 TRBV15 - TGTGCCACCAGCCCCACTAGCGGGATAAACCAAGAGACCCAGTACTTC CATSPTSGINQETQYF
- TRBJ2-1 TRBV10-2 few TGCGCCAGCCGCCCGGGAGTGGGAATGAGTGAGCAGTTCTTC CASRPGVGMSEQFF
TRBD1 TRBJ1-1 TRBV12-3/TRBV12-4 - TGTGCCAGCAGTCTTGGGACAGCCCTTCCCGAAGCTTTCTTT CASSLGTALPEAFF
- TRBJ2-2 TRBV20-1 - TGCAGTGCTAGAGGGCAGGGGAACACCGGGGAGCTGTTTTTT CSARGQGNTGELFF
- TRBJ1-1 TRBV5-4 few TGTGCCAGCAGCTTGGGGGGCAGGGGGAACACTGAAGCTTTCTTT CASSLGGRGNTEAFF
TRBD1 TRBJ2-3 TRBV7-2 few TGTGCCAGCAGCTTAGTGACAGGGACAGCGCAGTATTTT CASSLVTGTAQYF
- TRBJ2-7 TRBV18 - TGTGCCAGCTCACCACCGGCGCTCCACTACGAGCAGTACTTC CASSPPALHYEQYF
- TRBJ2-7 TRBV11-2 - TGTGCCAGCAGCTTTAAAGTACTTAACCACTACGAGCAGTACTTC CASSFKVLNHYEQYF
- TRBJ1-4 TRBV10-3 - TGTGCCATCTCCGAGATGGCAGGGCCTAATGAAAAACTGTTTTTT CAISEMAGPNEKLFF
- TRBJ2-6 TRBV20-1 few TGCAGTGCTAGGCTGGGGGGCTCTGGGGCCAACGTCCTGACTTTC CSARLGGSGANVLTF
- TRBJ2-7 TRBV20-1 - TGCAGTGCTAGAGATCCCAACACTTACGAGCAGTACTTC CSARDPNTYEQYF
- TRBJ1-1 TRBV20-1 - TGCAGTGCTAGAGGACGGACCCCGAAGACTGAAGCTTTCTTT CSARGRTPKTEAFF
- TRBJ2-7 TRBV20-1 many TGCAGTGCCGCTACCACCGGATACGAGCAGTACTTC CSAATTGYEQYF
TRBD2 TRBJ2-1 TRBV20-1 few TGCAGTGCTAGAAGGCCTAGCGGGAGGGGTGAGCAGTTCTTC CSARRPSGRGEQFF
- TRBJ2-1 TRBV7-2 - TGTGCCAGCAGCTCGACAGCAGGGCCTTACAATGAGCAGTTCTTC CASSSTAGPYNEQFF
- TRBJ2-1 TRBV20-1 - TGCAGTGCTAGTAATAGCTGGGATGAGCAGTTCTTC CSASNSWDEQFF
- TRBJ2-5 TRBV5-1 many TGCGCCAGCAGCTCACAGGGATCCCAAGAGACCCAGTACTTC CASSSQGSQETQYF
- TRBJ2-5 TRBV5-4 - TGTGCCAGCAGCATGGGGGGAGCGGTGGAGACCCAGTACTTC CASSMGGAVETQYF
TRBD2 TRBJ2-2 TRBV6-1 few TGTGCCAGCATGCGGACTAGCGGAGAGAACACCGGGGAGCTGTTTTTT CASMRTSGENTGELFF
- TRBJ2-7 TRBV6-5 - TGTGCCAGCAGTTGGAGGGAGACCTACGAGCAGTACTTC CASSWRETYEQYF
TRBD2 TRBJ2-7 TRBV7-6 - TGTGCCAGCAGCTCTCTAGCGGGAGCTTGGAACGAGCAGTACTTC CASSSLAGAWNEQYF
TRBD2 TRBJ2-2 TRBV11-2 few TGTGCCAGCAGCTTAAGACTAGCGGGAGGCCAGCCGAACACCGGGGAGCTGTTTTTT CASSLRLAGGQPNTGELFF
- TRBJ2-7 TRBV5-4 few TGTGCCAGCAGCACACCCAAGAGGGAGGGGGGCTACGAGCAGTACTTC CASSTPKREGGYEQYF
- TRBJ2-2 TRBV5-1 - TGCGCCAGCAGCTTGCCCCACGTCCGTCCCGGGGAGCTGTTTTTT CASSLPHVRPGELFF
TRBD2 TRBJ2-7 TRBV20-1 few TGCAGTGCAAAGCGGGACGGCCTTGGGAACGAGCAGTACTTC CSAKRDGLGNEQYF
- TRBJ2-1 TRBV19 - TGTGCCAGTAGTATAACGTCTAACGGCTACAATGAGCAGTTCTTC CASSITSNGYNEQFF